This TCR beta chain was retrieved from a study of cytomegalovirus exposure and HLA in healthy donors. Study-level background: The same platform used for the approximately 700 first-cohort repertoires was also used for the 90 to 150 validation repertoires, as a later analysis reported.

The repertoire was sequenced with immunoSEQ multiplex PCR; TCRdb's copy has only in-frame clones and lacks some. Found here are about 220,000 clones, roughly 88% of them singletons; the top ten hold about 14%. Study results and limitations: The finding came from a later analysis; first-cohort TCR clusters tended to co-occur in the 95 to 150 validation repertoires. There were some public TCRs occurring in many donors, but most TCR sequences were rare.

This clone was seen only a few times. What it recognizes is unknown. V dropped 0 bases and J dropped 1 base, with 4 bases sitting between them. Looked up from germline, CDR1 is SGHNT and CDR2 is YYREEE (reference sequence). CDR3 size: 14 residues. J is TRBJ2-2 and V is TRBV5-4; D is unresolved. The sample taken for sequencing was PBMCs. This clonotype was obtained from a woman younger than 45 in good health and CMV-seropositive. Here the CDR3 reads CASSLGGNTGELFF. In nucleotides, the CDR3 is TGTGCCAGCAGCTTGGGGGGGAACACCGGGGAGCTGTTTTTT.